A selection of T cell receptor beta chains follows, all from one sample in a study of somatic mutations in cytotoxic T cells in rheumatoid arthritis. Sequencing was performed with immunoSEQ multiplex PCR; in TCRdb, only in-frame clones are kept and a portion is missing. Of fewer than 20,000 clones in the sample, about 80% are singletons; the top ten hold about 30%. Sequenced input: CD8+ T cells sorted from blood. Receptors originate from an adult with rheumatoid arthritis. Both conserved end residues are part of each CDR3. Each record gives: clone size, J gene, D gene, V gene, CDR3 protein, CDR3 DNA. A D gene is named only where the DNA matches it firmly. Rows give clone size only sometimes, using once, few, many, or a class for an expanded clone.

-	TRBJ2-7	-	TRBV18	CASSRNRRGADSYEQYF	TGTGCCAGCTCACGTAATCGACGGGGAGCCGATTCCTACGAGCAGTACTTC
-	TRBJ2-7	-	TRBV5-6	CASSSWTHEGFNYEQYF	TGTGCCAGCAGCAGCTGGACCCACGAGGGGTTCAACTACGAGCAGTACTTC
-	TRBJ2-7	TRBD1	TRBV10-1	CASSGDRREQYF	TGCGCCAGCAGTGGGGACAGGCGCGAGCAGTACTTC
-	TRBJ2-7	TRBD2	TRBV11-2	CASSLARGGGLYEQYF	TGTGCCAGCAGCTTGGCCCGGGGGGGAGGGCTCTACGAGCAGTACTTC
few	TRBJ2-7	-	TRBV28	CASSTQPEPYEQYF	TGTGCCAGCAGCACGCAGCCAGAGCCCTACGAGCAGTACTTC
-	TRBJ1-1	-	TRBV5-6	CASSFVTTSGEAFF	TGTGCCAGCAGCTTCGTCACAACCTCCGGGGAAGCTTTCTTT
-	TRBJ2-2	-	TRBV11-2	CASSLVQTGELFF	TGTGCCAGCAGCTTAGTACAGACCGGGGAGCTGTTTTTT
-	TRBJ2-5	-	TRBV15	CATSRAPAPEETQYF	TGTGCCACCAGCAGAGCCCCAGCCCCTGAAGAGACCCAGTACTTC
once	TRBJ2-3	TRBD2	TRBV2	CASSDLSGGYTDTQYF	TGTGCCAGCAGTGACCTTAGCGGGGGGTACACAGATACGCAGTATTTT
-	TRBJ1-6	-	TRBV9	CASTKGQGTSPLHF	TGTGCCAGCACAAAGGGTCAGGGGACTTCACCCCTCCACTTT
-	TRBJ2-6	-	TRBV7-2	CASSLESRGPGANVLTF	TGTGCCAGCAGCTTAGAAAGCCGGGGGCCGGGGGCCAACGTCCTGACTTTC
-	TRBJ2-7	-	TRBV15	CATSRFPGASSSYEQYF	TGTGCCACCAGCAGGTTTCCCGGAGCTTCCTCCTCCTACGAGCAGTACTTC
-	TRBJ2-1	-	TRBV11-2	CASSVLNNEQFF	TGTGCCAGCAGCGTATTAAACAATGAGCAGTTCTTC
-	TRBJ2-3	TRBD2	TRBV9	CASSESGGDTDTQYF	TGTGCCAGCAGCGAGAGCGGGGGAGACACAGATACGCAGTATTTT
-	TRBJ2-1	-	TRBV11-3	CASSFTTGAADEQFF	TGTGCCAGCAGCTTTACTACCGGCGCAGCGGATGAGCAGTTCTTC
-	TRBJ2-3	-	TRBV4-1	CASSRGNTQYF	TGCGCCAGCAGCCGGGGGAATACGCAGTATTTT
-	TRBJ2-3	TRBD1	TRBV2	CASSAYRGSTDTQYF	TGTGCCAGCAGTGCGTACAGGGGAAGCACAGATACGCAGTATTTT
-	TRBJ1-2	TRBD1	TRBV13	CASRHIDRANGYTF	TGTGCCAGCAGACATATTGACAGGGCGAATGGCTACACCTTC
few	TRBJ2-7	-	TRBV7-9	CASSSLGGIYEQYF	TGTGCCAGCAGCTCATTGGGGGGCATTTACGAGCAGTACTTC
-	TRBJ2-5	TRBD2	TRBV5-4	CASHLGGGEETQYF	TGTGCCAGCCACCTGGGGGGAGGGGAAGAGACCCAGTACTTC
-	TRBJ2-2	-	TRBV18	CASSPLAIDSNTGELFF	TGTGCCAGCTCACCATTGGCGATCGACAGTAACACCGGGGAGCTGTTTTTT
-	TRBJ1-4	-	TRBV5-6	CASSLIATNEKLFF	TGTGCCAGCAGCTTAATTGCAACTAATGAAAAACTGTTTTTT
-	TRBJ1-4	TRBD1	TRBV5-5	CASSLGQGNEKLFF	TGTGCCAGCAGCCTCGGACAGGGCAACGAAAAACTGTTTTTT
-	TRBJ2-5	-	TRBV29-1	CSVEGLGFPETQYF	TGCAGCGTTGAGGGGTTGGGCTTTCCGGAGACCCAGTACTTC
-	TRBJ1-5	-	TRBV4-1	CASSPVGRQPQHF	TGCGCCAGCAGCCCGGTGGGCCGTCAGCCCCAGCATTTT
-	TRBJ1-6	-	TRBV27	CASSLGTVNSPLHF	TGTGCCAGCAGTCTAGGGACGGTGAATTCACCCCTCCACTTT
-	TRBJ1-5	-	TRBV5-4	CASSIGGGNQPQHF	TGTGCCAGCAGCATCGGAGGGGGCAATCAGCCCCAGCATTTT
-	TRBJ2-7	-	TRBV19	CASSIGGRRYEQYF	TGTGCCAGTAGTATCGGGGGGCGTCGTTACGAGCAGTACTTC
-	TRBJ2-1	TRBD2	TRBV6-5	CASSFGRGGNEQFF	TGTGCCAGCAGTTTCGGGAGGGGAGGCAATGAGCAGTTCTTC